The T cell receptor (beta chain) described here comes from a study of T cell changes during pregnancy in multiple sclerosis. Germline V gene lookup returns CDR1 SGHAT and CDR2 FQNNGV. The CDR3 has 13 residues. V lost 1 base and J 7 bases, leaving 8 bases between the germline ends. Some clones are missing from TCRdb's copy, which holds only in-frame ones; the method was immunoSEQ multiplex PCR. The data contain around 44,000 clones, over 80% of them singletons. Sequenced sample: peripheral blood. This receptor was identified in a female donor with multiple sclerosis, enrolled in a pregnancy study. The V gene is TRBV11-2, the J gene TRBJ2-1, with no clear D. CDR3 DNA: TGTGCCAGCAGCTTAGGATCCGGGAATGAGCAGTTCTTC. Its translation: CASSLGSGNEQFF. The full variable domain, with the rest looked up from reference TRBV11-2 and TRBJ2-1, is EAGVAQSPRYKIIEKRQSVAFWCNPISGHATLYWYQQILGQGPKLLIQFQNNGVVDDSQLPKDRFSAERLKGVDSTLKIQPAKLEDSAVYLCASSLGSGNEQFFGPGTRLTVL.